This TCR beta chain was recorded in a study of patients with pleural tuberculosis (TCRdb year 2014). This clonotype was counted at least ten times. Its antigen remains unidentified. No much larger clonotype is one base removed from it; base qualities were not supplied. Per the germline V gene, WSHSY is the CDR1 and SAAADI is the CDR2. Trimming takes 6 bases off V and 4 bases off J; junction bases not matched to a gene: 9. Its CDR3 holds 15 amino acids, cysteine through phenylalanine. Solely the CDR3 DNA is kept, with 45 bases framed from the first base. The listed sequencing device is Illumina Genome Analyzer IIx. In TCRdb, the public reads were trimmed at Q25 with fastp and aligned with MiXCR, with productive beta chains retained. Every distinct CDR3 protein forms one entry, paired with its most common genes and DNA. For this sample the table gives tens of thousands of distinct CDR3 sequences, of which about 7.3% were detected only once. The ten top clones hold around 16% of the sample.

Rearrangement joined TRBV10-2 to TRBJ1-5, with TRBD1 identical over 7 junction bases. The receptor was isolated from a human donor with pleural tuberculosis. DNA sequence: TGCGCCAGCAGAGGGACAGCGAGAGGGAATCAGCCCCAGCATTTT. This translates into CASRGTARGNQPQHF.